This passage covers 3 T cell receptor beta chains from one sample sequenced in a study of immune evolution from preneoplasia to lung adenocarcinoma. Repertoires were generated with immunoSEQ multiplex PCR, while TCRdb's copy carries only in-frame clones and drops some. The sample includes over 6,500 clones, about four fifths of them seen just once. Sequenced sample: FFPE invasive lung adenocarcinoma tissue. These receptors were collected from a person aged 50-70 years with lung adenocarcinoma.

The chain recombines TRBV25-1 with TRBJ2-7; unclear D gene. Trimming shortened V by 6 bases and J by 5 bases, and 14 bases separated the two germline ends. The germline CDR1 and CDR2 sequences are MGHDK and SYGVNS. The CDR3 has 13 amino acids. CDR3 DNA: TGTGCCAGCAGCCAAGCCCTTGGGGACGAGCAGTACTTC. This gives the protein CASSQALGDEQYF.

The chain has TRBV6-1 and TRBJ2-7; D is undetermined. Germline CDR1 is MNHNS and CDR2 is SASEGT. V lost 7 bases to trimming and J lost 2 bases, with 3 bases between them. The CDR3 sequence is 10 residues long. In DNA, the CDR3 is TGTGCCAGCAACGCCTACGAGCAGTACTTC. Protein sequence: CASNAYEQYF.

A word on this clone: The junction differs from germline at one of its ends, possibly a read error. This rearrangement joins TRBV7-7 to TRBJ2-5; D is tentatively TRBD1 or TRBD2 (6 bases each). Germline assignment: CDR1 SSHAT and CDR2 FNYEAQ (reference sequence). The CDR3 runs to 17 residues. CDR3 protein: CASSLGPRGAGEETQYF. DNA for the CDR3: TGTGCTAGCAGCTTAGGTCCTAGGGGGGCAGGGGAAGAGACCCAGTACTTC.